Included here is one T cell receptor beta chain sequence, with context. Its antigen is currently not known. The sample has other DNA sequences that encode this CDR3 too. The cohort consisted of more than 650 healthy bone marrow donors. All cohort members were sampled while nominally healthy, although unrecorded immune exposures were likely present. The donor tested CMV seronegative and was one of the 352 seronegative cohort members. A peripheral blood sample was provided by each donor, and peripheral blood mononuclear cells were used for TCR beta sequencing. Genomic DNA extraction from the blood cell samples was performed with the Qiagen DNeasy Blood Extraction Kit. This specimen belongs to a study of cytomegalovirus exposure and HLA in healthy donors (dated by TCRdb to about 2017). For the wider study: An earlier analysis of roughly 500 of the donors reported more than 250 Gb of sequence data and approximately 110 million unique TCR beta sequences from some 180 million T cells. The study aimed to test whether cataloging public T cell receptors could reveal signatures of past pathogen exposure. A later analysis re-examined previously published TCR beta repertoires from around 670 donors and added high-resolution HLA genotyping to investigate patterns of TCR occurrence. HLA typing covered class I and class II loci at four-digit resolution. Besides the first cohort of some 670 subjects, a separate validation cohort made up of 120 different subjects was used. An earlier analysis of around 540 of the donors applied high-throughput TCR beta sequencing to assess whether each TCR beta V gene segment acted as functional or pseudogenic. The study profiled the T cell repertoires of 500 to 800 subjects by immunosequencing and related them to cytomegalovirus serostatus. Among 350 to 400 genotyped donors of the cohort, an average of about 240,000 unique TCR beta nucleotide sequences were sequenced per donor, around a sixth of them non-productive. An early release covering roughly 640 HLA-typed donors comprised approximately 290 gigabases of sequencing data and tens of millions of unique TCR sequences. Rather than drawing on any new phenotypic data, the later analysis identified candidate immune exposures from TCR beta sequences and the way those sequences occurred across donors. In a later genetic analysis, genome-wide SNP genotypes for about 55% of the roughly 670 donors were used, and that subset was treated as a discovery cohort. Typing coverage differed by locus: A, B, C, DRB1 and DQB1 were typed in roughly 629-640 donors, DQA1 in 522, DPA1 in around 600, and DPB1 in just under 480. The genetic ancestry cluster associated with self-reported Caucasian donors included over 65% of the approximately 400 genotyped donors. Every discovery cohort repertoire had been produced on one sequencing platform. The study combined high-throughput TCR immunosequencing, statistical association of individual TCRs with disease status, and machine learning to predict cytomegalovirus infection status. Donor age, sex, ethnicity and CMV serostatus were compiled alongside the repertoire data. Several DR-DQ haplotypes were treated as single units for association and clustering because of strong linkage in the cohort. Results the study describes overall, beyond this receptor: Most TCR sequences were seen in very few donors, while some public TCRs were found in many individuals. A cluster of highly shared sequence variants was judged likely to represent a technical artifact of the sequencing pipeline. According to a later analysis, most CMV-associated TCR beta chains appeared to be HLA-restricted, and the HLA associations seemed to be driven largely by CMV exposure. This cohort had only TCR beta chains sequenced, and the lack of alpha or paired-chain data limited which features could be detected. A later analysis found that TCR association rates varied across HLA loci, with DRB1 alleles showing the most associated TCRs and HLA-C alleles the fewest. Several of the top co-occurrence clusters appeared to be linked to parvovirus B19, influenza, CMV and Epstein-Barr virus, according to a later analysis. In vitro tests confirmed that a few of the cytomegalovirus-associated TCR beta chains recognize cytomegalovirus antigens. In an earlier analysis of roughly 560 of the donors, most TCR beta V segments were observed in productive rearrangements about 87% or about 30% of the time, broadly matching IMGT annotations. In the study, around 150 TCR beta chains were listed as associated with cytomegalovirus. At a false discovery rate of 0.05, a later analysis linked about 17,000 TCR beta sequences to specific HLA alleles. When HLA alleles, especially DR and DQ, strongly co-occurred, TCR associations were difficult to assign to individual alleles. Some IMGT-functional V segments, including TRBV6-2 and TRBV6-3, could not be distinguished by the 87-base-pair reads and were therefore excluded. Because counts were too low, some 16 rarely observed V segments, including chromosome 9 orphons, were excluded from the earlier analysis of several hundred of the donors. The classifier was reported to diagnose cytomegalovirus status with high specificity and sensitivity in both the original cohort and the validation cohort. In a later analysis, HLA-associated TCR beta chains were found to be more clonally expanded and to have lower generation probabilities than equally common non-associated chains. The authors suggested that the approach could potentially be extended to other disease states and immunological phenotypes. A later genetic analysis reported fewer N-insertions in productive TCRs among donors in an Asian-associated ancestry cluster than the roughly 640-donor mean. Roughly uniform sequencing depth across donors was assumed in presence/absence analyses, although this assumption may not hold. Because HLA typing was missing for some donors at each locus, association tests included only the typed subset. A further reported finding was that TCR beta sequences accurately predicted the HLA-A and HLA-B alleles for most subjects in the first cohort. A later genetic analysis associated a missense DCLRE1C variant with V-gene and J-gene trimming of TCR beta chains, and an independent cohort replicated the association. Linkage disequilibrium might explain the correlated functional status among segregating V segments, but an unknown experimental factor could not be ruled out. For the cohort, immune exposure information was limited to CMV serostatus.

V is reduced by 4 bases and J by 1 base, leaving a spacing of 13 bases between them. CDR1 MNHEY and CDR2 SVGAGI are derived from the germline V gene. Including the terminal cysteine and phenylalanine, the CDR3 comprises 15 residues. Only CDR3 DNA is held: 45 bases, read in frame from base 1. The method was the immunoSEQ multiplex PCR assay. A mixture of 60 forward primers for TCR Vbeta segments and 13 reverse primers for TCR Jbeta segments was used in the multiplex PCR. The CDR3 region of rearranged TCR beta genes was amplified from genomic DNA with a multiplex PCR assay. The amplified TCR beta libraries were sequenced on the Illumina HiSeq System as 87-base-pair reads. In the authors' own workflow: A later analysis counted 65 million to 90 million unique TCR beta chains across the 700 or so repertoires, and approximately 11 million of these chains were shared by at least two donors. Raw reads were error-corrected and collapsed into unique sequences by a nearest-neighbor algorithm in which closely related sequences were merged to remove PCR and sequencing errors. V, D and J gene segments were assigned by aligning CDR3 sequences to IMGT reference sequences. For a sequence to be retained, at least a six-nucleotide match to both a V gene segment and a J gene segment was required. Rearrangements were called productive when the CDR3 lacked stop codons and stayed in frame with V and J; all others were non-productive. Following IMGT convention, CDR3 was defined as the stretch from the second conserved V-encoded cysteine up to the conserved J-encoded phenylalanine. The earlier analysis of 500 to 650 of the donors excluded any sequence lacking an unambiguous match to a single V gene segment. An earlier analysis of several hundred of the donors called V segments functional above 56.7% productive rearrangements and segregating when the between-donor standard deviation exceeded 5%. A statistical classification framework was built for diagnosing cytomegalovirus status from the catalog of TCR beta chain sequences. In a later analysis, V and J genes were assigned by comparing TCR nucleotide sequences against IMGT/GENE-DB human TR gene sequences. In a later analysis, CDR3 sequences and most-parsimonious VDJ recombination scenarios were assigned using the TCRdist pipeline. In a later analysis, every TCR beta chain was defined by the combination of its CDR3 amino acid sequence and its V-gene family, and reads without a unique V-gene family were dropped. To address suspected cross-contamination and a sequencing artifact, a later analysis removed roughly 580 highly shared, low-generation-probability nucleotide sequences. For each public chain, a later analysis derived a clonal expansion index from normalized ranks of inferred template counts within each repertoire. In a later analysis, generation probabilities were computed with a VDJ recombination model fitted to out-of-frame rearrangements, and the resulting probabilities were checked against IGoR. Hypergeometric tests were used in a later analysis to score TCR-TCR, TCR-HLA and TCR-CMV co-occurrence, with a repertoire-size bias correction applied to the TCR pairs. In a later analysis, false discovery rates were estimated by permuting HLA or CMV assignments 20 times. In a later analysis, co-occurring TCRs were grouped using DBSCAN, with TCRdist sequence similarity added in when clustering inside HLA-allele-positive subsets. Repertoires with fewer than 30,000 or more than 120,000 public chains were left out of co-occurrence clustering, as were roughly five repertoires with anomalous nucleotide sharing. The source is immuneACCESS, and TCRdb retained only in-frame sequences with V and J called. Part of the clones is not carried over; for the studies checked, unresolved V genes explain less than half of this, and the remainder is unexplained. The V and J calls and clone size were taken over from that table, and D and trimming were inferred from the DNA. The sample table includes roughly 120,000 clones. In total, the top ten clones hold 3.7% of the sample.

This receptor chain uses TRBV6-5 and TRBJ1-2; no D gene is confidently identified. What was sequenced was PBMCs. This clonotype was sampled from a man aged 30-40 years in good health and CMV-seronegative. The DNA sequence is given as TGTGCCAGCAGTTTTACAGAAGGTTATAACTATGGCTACACCTTC. Its amino acids are CASSFTEGYNYGYTF.